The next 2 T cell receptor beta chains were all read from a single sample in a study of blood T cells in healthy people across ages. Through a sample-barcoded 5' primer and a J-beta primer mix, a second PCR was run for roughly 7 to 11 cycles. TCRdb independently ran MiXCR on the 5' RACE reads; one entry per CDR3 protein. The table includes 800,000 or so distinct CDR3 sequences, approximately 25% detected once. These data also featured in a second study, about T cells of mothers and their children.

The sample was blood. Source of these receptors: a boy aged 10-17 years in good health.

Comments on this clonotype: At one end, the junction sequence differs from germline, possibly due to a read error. For the CDR3, the DNA is TGTGCCAGCAGCTTATTAGGGAGTCCCTACGGGCAGTACTTC. Translating it yields CASSLLGSPYGQYF. The chain links TRBV7-2 to TRBJ2-7, with D tentatively TRBD2 (5 bases). The CDR3 has 14 amino acids. Germline values: CDR1 SGHTA, CDR2 FQGNSA.

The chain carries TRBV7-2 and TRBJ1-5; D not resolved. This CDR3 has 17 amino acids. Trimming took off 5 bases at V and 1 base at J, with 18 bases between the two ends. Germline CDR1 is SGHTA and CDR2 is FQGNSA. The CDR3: CASSLLIRALSNQPQHF. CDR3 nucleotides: TGTGCCAGCAGCCTCCTAATCCGGGCCCTAAGCAATCAGCCCCAGCATTTT.